A single sample gave rise to the 19 T cell receptor beta chains below, sequenced in a study of cytomegalovirus exposure and HLA in healthy donors. Primers included in the PCR were 60 Vbeta and 13 Jbeta primers. Using immunoSEQ multiplex PCR, the repertoire was profiled, and TCRdb retains in-frame clones only, with some absent. The data hold about 140,000 clones, with around three fifths observed a single time. The sequencing sample was made of PBMCs. The origin of the receptors is a woman in her 40s in good health and CMV-seronegative.

The rearrangement links TRBV29-1 to TRBJ2-5, with a tentative D call TRBD1 (7 bases). V was pared by 2 bases and J by 4 bases, with 17 bases between. Per the germline V gene, CDR1 is SQVTM and CDR2 is ANQGSEA. This CDR3 spans 15 amino acids. CDR3 in amino acids: CSVEMAGGLGETQYF. CDR3 nucleotides: TGCAGCGTTGAAATGGCAGGGGGGCTAGGAGAGACCCAGTACTTC.

As to this clone: Relative to the germline gene, one junction end is altered; a read error may explain this. This chain links TRBV18 with TRBJ2-5, with a possible D match to TRBD1 (6 bases). This CDR3 is 16 amino acids long. Germline loops: CDR1 KGHSH, CDR2 LQKENI. The CDR3 coding sequence is TGTGCCAGCTCATCACCAGGGGATATTATCCAAGAGACCCAGTACTTC. Its protein product is CASSSPGDIIQETQYF. The variable domain in full, completed from reference TRBV18 and TRBJ2-5, reads NAGVMQNPRHLVRRRGQEARLRCSPMKGHSHVYWYRQLPEEGLKFMVYLQKENIIDESGMPKERFSAEFPKEGPSILRIQQVVRGDSAAYFCASSSPGDIIQETQYFGPGTRLLVL.

The gene calls are TRBV5-5 and TRBJ1-2; 8 positions agree with TRBD1. V lost 3 bases, J lost 12 bases, and 7 bases stayed unmatched. Germline values: CDR1 SGHKS, CDR2 YYEKEE (reference sequence). The CDR3 covers 12 residues. The CDR3 is CASSSGQGGNTF. The CDR3 DNA is TGTGCCAGCAGCTCCGGACAGGGTGGTAACACCTTC. Using reference TRBV5-5 and TRBJ1-2 for the parts outside the CDR3, the full variable domain is DAGVTQSPTHLIKTRGQQVTLRCSPISGHKSVSWYQQVLGQGPQFIFQYYEKEERGRGNFPDRFSARQFPNYSSELNVNALLLGDSALYLCASSSGQGGNTFGSGTRLTVV.

This clone has more than one count but fewer than ten. The chain has TRBV6-5 and TRBJ1-2; 8 positions match TRBD1. CDR3 length: 13 residues. CDR1 and CDR2 (germline): MNHEY, SVGAGI. The V and J ends lost 6 bases and 6 bases, in that order; junction bases with no gene match: 6. CDR3 in DNA: TGTGCCAGCAGCCGCGGACAGGGAAATGGCTACACCTTC. Amino acids: CASSRGQGNGYTF.

This rearrangement joins TRBV7-9 to TRBJ1-1, with D possibly TRBD1 on 6 matching bases. Trimming stripped 4 bases from V and 6 bases from J, with 18 bases between. Germline V gene sequence: CDR1 SEHNR, CDR2 FQNEAQ (reference sequence). This CDR3 region has 15 residues. The CDR3 nucleotides are TGTGCCAGCAGCTCCGGGGGGGGGCGCTGGTCTGAAGCTTTCTTT. Protein: CASSSGGGRWSEAFF.

The V and J genes are TRBV7-7 and TRBJ1-5; D gene uncertain. The CDR3 loop spans 13 amino acids. The germline V gene encodes CDR1 SSHAT and CDR2 FNYEAQ (reference sequence). Trimming removed 5 bases at V and 0 bases at J, with 5 bases between. As DNA, the CDR3 is TGTGCCAGCAGCGCAGATAGCAATCAGCCCCAGCATTTT. This translates into CASSADSNQPQHF.

The chain recombines TRBV4-1 with TRBJ1-1; 7 bases line up with TRBD1. The CDR3 is 14 amino acids. From germline, CDR1 is MGHRA and CDR2 YSYEKL. V was clipped by 2 bases and J by 5 bases; unmatched bases: 5. Written as DNA, the CDR3 is TGCGCCAGCAGCCAAACCCGACAGGGTACTGAAGCTTTCTTT. Amino acids: CASSQTRQGTEAFF.

This clone was seen a handful of times. J is TRBJ2-1 and V is TRBV6-5, with D possibly being TRBD2 (5 bases). V lost 6 bases, J lost 7 bases, and 19 bases lay in between. The CDR3 consists of 15 residues. Per the germline V gene, CDR1 is MNHEY and CDR2 is SVGAGI. This CDR3 reads CASRDSQLGRNEQFF. CDR3 DNA sequence: TGTGCCAGCAGGGACTCACAGTTAGGGCGGAATGAGCAGTTCTTC.

The chain employs TRBV19 and TRBJ1-2; the D is unclear. This CDR3 spans 15 amino acids. Trimming took 7 bases from V and 2 from J, leaving 17 bases between them. Germline CDR1 reads LNHDA; CDR2 reads SQIVND (reference sequence). The CDR3 DNA reads TGTGCCAGTACCACCGCCTGGGCCACCAACTATGGCTACACCTTC. Translated, it gives CASTTAWATNYGYTF.

The J gene is TRBJ1-1, the V gene TRBV7-9; tentative D call: TRBD1 (6 bases). Germline V gene lookup returns CDR1 SEHNR and CDR2 FQNEAQ (reference sequence). This CDR3 spans 16 amino acids. Trimming stripped 5 bases from V and 1 base from J, with 17 bases between. For the CDR3, the DNA is TGTGCCAGCAGCCGACAGTACCCGGGACAGAACACTGAAGCTTTCTTT. Its protein is CASSRQYPGQNTEAFF.

This clone was counted a few times. The genes are TRBV19 and TRBJ2-3; D remains ambiguous. Looked up from germline, CDR1 is LNHDA and CDR2 is SQIVND (reference sequence). Trimming left V 10 bases short and J 2 bases short, with 13 bases between. This CDR3 spans 13 amino acids. As DNA, the CDR3 is TGTGCCATCTCTTCAGGTCACACAGATACGCAGTATTTT. This codes for CAISSGHTDTQYF.

In its sample, this clone was seen a few times. The chain couples TRBV4-2 to TRBJ1-5; no clear D. From germline, CDR1 is LGHNA and CDR2 YNFKEQ. V was clipped by 4 bases and J by 3 bases, with 7 bases between them. This CDR3 is 13 amino acids long. The CDR3 sequence is CASSLGLNQPQHF. The CDR3 nucleotides read TGTGCCAGCAGCCTGGGCCTCAATCAGCCCCAGCATTTT.

V is TRBV5-1 and J is TRBJ1-2; the match to TRBD1 covers 10 bases. From germline, CDR1 is SGHRS and CDR2 YFSETQ. The length of the CDR3 is 18 residues. The ends lost 4 bases at V and 0 bases at J; junction bases unmatched: 12. DNA of the CDR3: TGCGCCAGCAGCCCCATCTCCGACAGGGGGCTAGCTAACTATGGCTACACCTTC. Protein product: CASSPISDRGLANYGYTF.

This clone showed up just a few times. This sequence joins TRBV19 and TRBJ1-5; no definite D call. The CDR3 sequence is 14 residues long. Germline V lookup: CDR1 LNHDA, CDR2 SQIVND (reference sequence). V gave up 7 bases and J gave up 0 bases, with 10 bases separating them. The CDR3 reads CASTAQYSNQPQHF. CDR3 in DNA: TGTGCCAGTACGGCACAGTATAGCAATCAGCCCCAGCATTTT. Together with reference TRBV19 and TRBJ1-5, the CDR3 gives the full variable domain: DGGITQSPKYLFRKEGQNVTLSCEQNLNHDAMYWYRQDPGQGLRLIYYSQIVNDFQKGDIAEGYSVSREKKESFPLTVTSAQKNPTAFYLCASTAQYSNQPQHFGDGTRLSIL.

This chain connects TRBV30 to TRBJ2-7; D may be TRBD1 (6 bases). This CDR3 is built from 14 residues. Deletions cut 3 bases from V and 2 bases from J, with 14 bases between. Looked up from germline, CDR1 is GTSNPN and CDR2 is SVGIG (reference sequence). DNA for the CDR3: TGTGCCTGGAGAAGCGGCAGGGGACCCTACGAGCAGTACTTC. Protein sequence: CAWRSGRGPYEQYF. Looking up the rest from reference TRBV30 and TRBJ2-7 gives the full variable domain: SQTIHQWPATLVQPVGSPLSLECTVEGTSNPNLYWYRQAAGRGLQLLFYSVGIGQISSEVPQNLSASRPQDRQFILSSKKLLLSDSGFYLCAWRSGRGPYEQYFGPGTRLTVT.

The J gene is TRBJ1-1, the V gene TRBV5-6, with a weak D call TRBD1 (6 bases). Trimming took 5 bases from V and 4 from J, leaving 24 bases between them. Germline CDR1 and CDR2: SGHDT and YYEEEE. This CDR3 contains 17 residues. In DNA form, the CDR3 reads TGTGCCAGCAGGTTCAGCCAGGACAGACTACGGGGCACTGAAGCTTTCTTT. Amino acid sequence: CASRFSQDRLRGTEAFF.

This chain connects TRBV27 to TRBJ2-7; TRBD1 agrees at 9 bases. Per the germline V gene, CDR1 is MNHEY and CDR2 is SMNVEV (reference sequence). The length of the CDR3 is 16 residues. Trimming cost V 3 bases and J 5 bases; bases outside gene matches: 11. Written as DNA, the CDR3 is TGTGCCAGCAGTTTGCGGGGACAGGGAGGGAGGAACGAGCAGTACTTC. Amino acids: CASSLRGQGGRNEQYF.

The chain is built from TRBV6-6 and TRBJ1-2; D is unresolved. Trimming shortened V by 0 bases and J by 1 base, and 9 bases separated the two germline ends. The CDR3 spans 15 residues. Germline CDR1 MNHNY, CDR2 SVGAGI (reference sequence). The CDR3 loop is CASSYSTQSNYGYTF. CDR3 coding DNA: TGTGCCAGCAGTTACTCCACACAGAGTAACTATGGCTACACCTTC.

V and J are TRBV10-3 and TRBJ1-1; D is unresolved. Deletions cut 0 bases from V and 1 base from J, with 12 bases between. Germline V gene data show CDR1 as ENHRY and CDR2 as SYGVKD. The CDR3 length is 16 residues. CDR3 protein: CAISESRIDKNTEAFF. The DNA for the CDR3 is TGTGCCATCAGTGAGTCTCGTATTGACAAGAACACTGAAGCTTTCTTT.